The 3 T cell receptor beta chains listed next were all sequenced from one sample in a study of T cell responses to AZD1222 COVID-19 vaccine. Libraries were prepared by immunoSEQ multiplex PCR; TCRdb keeps only in-frame clonotypes and omits some of them. The table includes around 140,000 clones, roughly nine tenths detected once. The specimen comprised peripheral blood, sampled on day 0 of AZD1222 vaccination. The receptors here all came from an adult in good health.

This clone has a single count. The chain combines TRBV28 with TRBJ1-6; D is ambiguous. Germline CDR1 MDHEN, CDR2 SYDVKM. This CDR3 is built from 16 residues. V lost 6 bases to trimming and J lost 0 bases, with 12 bases between them. Written as DNA, the CDR3 is TGTGCCAGCAGCCCCGCGGACTTCTCCTATAATTCACCCCTCCACTTT. Its translation: CASSPADFSYNSPLHF.

V and J are TRBV28 and TRBJ1-4, with D unresolved. Germline V gene sequence: CDR1 MDHEN, CDR2 SYDVKM. Trimming removed 1 base at V and 6 bases at J, with 9 bases between. The CDR3 is 14 residues long. The chain's CDR3 is CASSLSTGYEKLFF. CDR3 nucleotides: TGTGCCAGCAGTTTATCTACCGGGTATGAAAAACTGTTTTTT.

J is TRBJ1-1 and V is TRBV3-1 (or the pseudogene TRBV3-2), with D tentatively TRBD1 (6 bases). Trimming took off 3 bases at V and 4 bases at J, with 9 bases between the two ends. CDR3 length: 13 amino acids. CDR1 is LGHDT and CDR2 is YNNKEL in the germline V gene (reference sequence). This CDR3 is CASSHLGGTEAFF. DNA for the CDR3: TGTGCCAGCAGCCACCTAGGGGGCACTGAAGCTTTCTTT.